The source of this T cell receptor (beta chain) is a study of beta chain features in type 1 diabetes. On the study more broadly: Age, gender and cell yields were alike across patients and healthy donors.

The CDR3 totals 13 residues. The V end was cut by 5 bases, the J end by 7 bases, with 12 bases between. Germline V gives CDR1 SGHVS, CDR2 FQNEAQ. The entirety of the isolated RNA underwent reverse transcription, so expressed TCRB transcripts were sequenced. Libraries were prepared by immunoSEQ multiplex PCR; TCRdb keeps only in-frame clonotypes and omits some of them. The table includes some 220,000 clones, roughly 11% detected once. This clone was found a few times. The specimen was central memory CD4+ T cells from blood. The origin of this receptor is a man between 18 and 35 years old in good health. The rearrangement links TRBV7-8 to TRBJ2-4, with D tentatively TRBD1 or TRBD2 (5 bases each). The CDR3 loop reads CASSLQGTNIQYF. The CDR3 DNA follows: TGTGCCAGCAGCCTACAAGGGACCAACATTCAGTACTTC.